This TCR beta chain stems from a study of vaccination and CD4 T cells after COVID-19. About the study: Cultures designated as controls were supplied with a CEFX pool, an HIV-1 Nef pool, or no peptide.

Sequencing of DNA taken from cultured CD4+ T cells relied on the Oncomine TCR Beta short-read assay. MiXCR was run by TCRdb on the PCR reads, yielding one entry per CDR3 protein. This sample has several thousand distinct CDR3 sequences, with under 55% found just once. Note on this clonotype: No antigen is known for it.

CDR1 is LNHNV and CDR2 is YYDKDF in the germline V gene (reference sequence). CDR3 length: 15 residues. V was pared by 9 bases and J by 1 base, with 4 bases of the junction left unmatched. The treatment: roughly 10-day PBMC culture with coronavirus spike peptide pools or control peptides (ViraFEST assay). According to the study, CD4+ T cells from the unexposed donor were gathered ahead of the COVID-19 pandemic (2011-2018). On day 3 and again on day 7, fresh IL-2 medium was used to replace half the medium. The V gene is TRBV15, the J gene TRBJ2-1; 12 bases align to TRBD2. The sequence was collected from a human donor in good health. Source material: CD4+ T cells from blood, cultured in vitro. CDR3 DNA: TGTGCCACGTGGACTAGCGGGATGTCCTACAATGAGCAGTTCTTC. Translated: CATWTSGMSYNEQFF.